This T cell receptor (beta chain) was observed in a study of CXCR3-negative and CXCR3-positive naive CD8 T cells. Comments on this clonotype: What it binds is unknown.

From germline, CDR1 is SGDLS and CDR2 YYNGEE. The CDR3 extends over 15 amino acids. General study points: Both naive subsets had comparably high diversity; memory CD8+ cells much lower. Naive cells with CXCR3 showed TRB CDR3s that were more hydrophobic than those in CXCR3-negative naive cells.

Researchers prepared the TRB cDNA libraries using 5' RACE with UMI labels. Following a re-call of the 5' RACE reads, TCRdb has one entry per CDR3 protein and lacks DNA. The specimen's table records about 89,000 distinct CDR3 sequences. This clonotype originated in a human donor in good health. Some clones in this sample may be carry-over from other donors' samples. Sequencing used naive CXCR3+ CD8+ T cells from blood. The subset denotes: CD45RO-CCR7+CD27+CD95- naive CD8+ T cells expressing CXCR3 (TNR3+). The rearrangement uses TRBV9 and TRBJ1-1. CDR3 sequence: CASSALMGSNTEAFF.